One and the same sample provided the 5 T cell receptor beta chains below, sequenced in a study of blood T cell repertoires in COVID-19. TCRdb's copy holds only in-frame clones and misses some; the assay was immunoSEQ multiplex PCR. The sample contains more than 250,000 clones, around 89% of which appear only once. Sequences were obtained from PBMCs or T cells enriched from blood (not recorded which). These receptor sequences come from a woman under 30 with acute COVID-19.

This chain links TRBV19 with TRBJ2-5; maybe TRBD2 (6 bases). The CDR3 has 13 amino acids. The germline V and J ends were trimmed by 5 bases and 4 bases, with 11 bases remaining between them. From germline, CDR1 is LNHDA and CDR2 SQIVND (reference sequence). The CDR3 loop is CASSLAGLETQYF. CDR3 DNA: TGTGCCAGTAGTCTTGCGGGATTAGAGACCCAGTACTTC. Full variable domain (rest looked up from reference TRBV19 and TRBJ2-5): DGGITQSPKYLFRKEGQNVTLSCEQNLNHDAMYWYRQDPGQGLRLIYYSQIVNDFQKGDIAEGYSVSREKKESFPLTVTSAQKNPTAFYLCASSLAGLETQYFGPGTRLLVL.

V usage is TRBV6-6 and J usage is TRBJ1-5; D may be TRBD1 (5 bases). CDR3 size: 14 residues. Germline V gene sequence: CDR1 MNHNY, CDR2 SVGAGI (reference sequence). V shed 6 bases and J shed 2 bases, with 11 bases lying between them. CDR3 coding DNA: TGTGCCAGCAGCCCAGGGTTGGGCAATCAGCCCCAGCATTTT. It specifies CASSPGLGNQPQHF.

The genes are TRBV3-1 (or the pseudogene TRBV3-2) and TRBJ2-7, with D perhaps matching TRBD2 (6 bases). Germline values: CDR1 LGHDT, CDR2 YNNKEL (reference sequence). CDR3 length equals 12 residues. Trimming cost V 4 bases and J 3 bases, with 7 bases left between them. The CDR3 DNA follows: TGTGCCAGCAGCCCAGCGGGCTACGAGCAGTACTTC. It translates to CASSPAGYEQYF.

This sequence joins TRBV19 and TRBJ1-4; maybe TRBD1 (6 bases). Germline V gene lookup returns CDR1 LNHDA and CDR2 SQIVND (reference sequence). The V gene lost 6 bases and the J gene lost 0 bases, with 8 bases spanning the gap. The CDR3 length is 14 residues. In nucleotides, the CDR3 is TGTGCCAGTAGAGGGGGTGCAACTAATGAAAAACTGTTTTTT. Its protein is CASRGGATNEKLFF. Based on the CDR3 plus reference TRBV19 and TRBJ1-4, the full variable domain is DGGITQSPKYLFRKEGQNVTLSCEQNLNHDAMYWYRQDPGQGLRLIYYSQIVNDFQKGDIAEGYSVSREKKESFPLTVTSAQKNPTAFYLCASRGGATNEKLFFGSGTQLSVL.

The chain has TRBV7-9 and TRBJ1-1; a possible D gene is TRBD1 (5 bases). Germline V gene sequence: CDR1 SEHNR, CDR2 FQNEAQ (reference sequence). The CDR3 extends over 15 amino acids. Trimming removed 5 bases at V and 2 bases at J, with 15 bases between. The CDR3 protein is CASSPIRGDNTEAFF. Here the CDR3 DNA reads TGTGCCAGCAGCCCCATCCGGGGGGATAACACTGAAGCTTTCTTT.